This TCR beta chain was sequenced for a study of molecular identifiers for immune sequencing clone quantification. General study findings and limits: Effector cells had over 98% of their molecules in clones above 20 RNA copies, while naive cells had under 1%. Highly expanded clone sizes could end up underestimated if a barcode were shared by identical TCR molecules.

Naive CD8 T cells were picked out by sorting for CD8+CD4-CCR7+CD45RA+. In preparing bulk TCR libraries, previously described methods and listed TCR primers were used. TCRdb reanalysed the PCR reads using MiXCR and keeps one entry per CDR3 protein. This table holds under 350,000 distinct CDR3 sequences, about 22% found once. This clonotype was counted a single time. The antigen remains undetermined. CDR1 SEHNR and CDR2 FQNEAQ come from the germline V gene (reference sequence). The CDR3 is 16 amino acids. The junction had 11 bases not matched to a gene; V was cut back by 0 bases and J by 7 bases. Sequencing was done on a sample of naive CD8+ T cells from blood, with Jurkat cell RNA spiked in. Subset given: FACS-sorted CD8+CD4-CCR7+CD45RA+ naive T cells. The chain uses TRBV7-9 and TRBJ2-7; 8 bases map to TRBD1. The clonotype comes from a human donor in good health. Some libraries in this study had Jurkat cell RNA spiked in. CDR3: CASSLAPGPGGAEQYF. DNA for the CDR3: TGTGCCAGCAGCTTAGCTCCCGGGCCAGGGGGCGCAGAGCAGTACTTC. Full variable domain (rest looked up from reference TRBV7-9 and TRBJ2-7): DTGVSQNPRHKITKRGQNVTFRCDPISEHNRLYWYRQTLGQGPEFLTYFQNEAQLEKSRLLSDRFSAERPKGSFSTLEIQRTEQGDSAMYLCASSLAPGPGGAEQYFGPGTRLTVT.